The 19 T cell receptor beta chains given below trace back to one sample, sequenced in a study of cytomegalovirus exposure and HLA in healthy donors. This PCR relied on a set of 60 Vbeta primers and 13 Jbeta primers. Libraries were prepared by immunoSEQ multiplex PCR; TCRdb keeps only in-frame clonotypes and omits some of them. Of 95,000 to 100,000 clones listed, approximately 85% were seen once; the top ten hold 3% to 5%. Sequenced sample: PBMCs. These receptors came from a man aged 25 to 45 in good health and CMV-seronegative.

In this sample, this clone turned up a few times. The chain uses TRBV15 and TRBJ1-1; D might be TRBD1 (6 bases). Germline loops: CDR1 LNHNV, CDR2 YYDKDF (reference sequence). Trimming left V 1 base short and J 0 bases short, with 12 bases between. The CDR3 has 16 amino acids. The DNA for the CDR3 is TGTGCCACCAGCAGAGCGGACAGACCGATGAACACTGAAGCTTTCTTT. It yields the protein CATSRADRPMNTEAFF.

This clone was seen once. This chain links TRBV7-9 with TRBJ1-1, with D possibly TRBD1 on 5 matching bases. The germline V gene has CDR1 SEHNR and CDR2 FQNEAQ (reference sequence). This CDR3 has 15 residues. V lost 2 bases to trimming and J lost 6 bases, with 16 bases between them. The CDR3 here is CASSLPGFNSPEAFF. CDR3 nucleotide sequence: TGTGCCAGCAGCTTACCAGGGTTTAATTCACCTGAAGCTTTCTTT. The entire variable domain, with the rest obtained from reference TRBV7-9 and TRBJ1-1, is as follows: DTGVSQNPRHKITKRGQNVTFRCDPISEHNRLYWYRQTLGQGPEFLTYFQNEAQLEKSRLLSDRFSAERPKGSFSTLEIQRTEQGDSAMYLCASSLPGFNSPEAFFGQGTRLTVV.

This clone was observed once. The CDR3 reads CACTGGGSYEQYF. DNA of the CDR3: TGTGCCTGTACAGGGGGTGGCTCCTACGAGCAGTACTTC. The V and J genes are TRBV30 and TRBJ2-7; TRBD1 matches 8 bases. This CDR3 spans 13 amino acids. Trimming took 6 bases from V and 0 from J; bases not matched to a gene: 4. CDR1 and CDR2 (germline): GTSNPN, SVGIG (reference sequence).

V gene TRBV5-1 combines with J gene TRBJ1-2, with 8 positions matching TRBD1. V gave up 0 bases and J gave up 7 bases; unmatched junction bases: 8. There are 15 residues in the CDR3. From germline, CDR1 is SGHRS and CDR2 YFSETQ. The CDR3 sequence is CASSLAWTGSLGYTF. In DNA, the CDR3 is TGCGCCAGCAGCTTGGCTTGGACAGGGTCGCTTGGCTACACCTTC.

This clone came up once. This CDR3 reads CASSLIPGQIYGYTF. CDR3 DNA sequence: TGTGCCAGCAGCTTAATACCGGGACAGATCTATGGCTACACCTTC. The V call is TRBV7-3, the J call TRBJ1-2; 7 nucleotides match TRBD1. The CDR3 is 15 amino acids. Germline-derived CDR1 and CDR2 are SGHTA and FQGTGA. J gave up 4 bases and V 1 base, and 6 bases lay outside the gene matches.

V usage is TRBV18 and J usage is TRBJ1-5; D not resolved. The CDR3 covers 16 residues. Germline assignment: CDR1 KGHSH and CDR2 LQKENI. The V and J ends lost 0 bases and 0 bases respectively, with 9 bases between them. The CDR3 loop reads CASSPPSAGSNQPQHF. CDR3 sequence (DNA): TGTGCCAGCTCACCACCGTCAGCAGGTAGCAATCAGCCCCAGCATTTT.

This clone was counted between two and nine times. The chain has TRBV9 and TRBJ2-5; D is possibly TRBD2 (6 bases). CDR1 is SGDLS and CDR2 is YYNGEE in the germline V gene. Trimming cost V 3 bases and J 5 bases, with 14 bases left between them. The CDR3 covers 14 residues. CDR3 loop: CASSAGGEWETQYF. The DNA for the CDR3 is TGTGCCAGCAGCGCCGGAGGGGAGTGGGAGACCCAGTACTTC.

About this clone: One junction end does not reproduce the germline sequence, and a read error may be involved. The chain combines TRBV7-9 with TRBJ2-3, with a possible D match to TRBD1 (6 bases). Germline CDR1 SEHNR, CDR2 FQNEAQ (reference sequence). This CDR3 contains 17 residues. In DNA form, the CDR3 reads TGTGCCGGCAGCTTAACTGGGAGTCAGGGGAACCGAGATACGCAGTATTTT. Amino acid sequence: CAGSLTGSQGNRDTQYF.

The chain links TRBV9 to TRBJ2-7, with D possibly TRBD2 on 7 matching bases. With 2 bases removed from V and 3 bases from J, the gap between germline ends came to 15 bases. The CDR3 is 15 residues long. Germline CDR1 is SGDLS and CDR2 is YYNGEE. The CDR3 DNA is TGTGCCAGCAGCGTGGGGGGGGCGGGCAACTACGAGCAGTACTTC. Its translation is CASSVGGAGNYEQYF.

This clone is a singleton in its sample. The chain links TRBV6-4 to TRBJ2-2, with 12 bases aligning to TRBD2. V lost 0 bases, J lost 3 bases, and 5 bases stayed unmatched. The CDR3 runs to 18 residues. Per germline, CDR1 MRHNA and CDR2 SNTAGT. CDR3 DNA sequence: TGTGCCAGCAGTGACTCGGCTAGCGGGGGGGAACACACCGGGGAGCTGTTTTTT. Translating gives CASSDSASGGEHTGELFF.

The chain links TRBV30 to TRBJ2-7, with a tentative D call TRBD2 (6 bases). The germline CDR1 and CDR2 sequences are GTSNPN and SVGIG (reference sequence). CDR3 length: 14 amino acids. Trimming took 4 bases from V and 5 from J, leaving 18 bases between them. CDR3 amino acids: CAWKPPLGGDEQYF. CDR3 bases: TGTGCCTGGAAGCCCCCCTTGGGCGGGGACGAGCAGTACTTC. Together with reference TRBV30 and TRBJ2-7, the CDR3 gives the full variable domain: SQTIHQWPATLVQPVGSPLSLECTVEGTSNPNLYWYRQAAGRGLQLLFYSVGIGQISSEVPQNLSASRPQDRQFILSSKKLLLSDSGFYLCAWKPPLGGDEQYFGPGTRLTVT.

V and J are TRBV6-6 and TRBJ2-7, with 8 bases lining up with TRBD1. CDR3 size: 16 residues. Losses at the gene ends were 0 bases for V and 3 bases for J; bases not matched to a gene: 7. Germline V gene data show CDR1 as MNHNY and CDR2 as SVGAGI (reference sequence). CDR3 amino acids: CASSYSHIGQGYEQYF. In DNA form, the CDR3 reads TGTGCCAGCAGTTACTCTCACATCGGACAGGGCTACGAGCAGTACTTC.

CDR3 DNA: TGTGCCAGCAGCTTCGGGCAGGGGGGAGGTGGCTACACCTTC. Translating it yields CASSFGQGGGGYTF. The rearrangement joins TRBV7-9 to TRBJ1-2; 7 nucleotides match TRBD1. There are 14 residues in the CDR3. V gave up 3 bases and J gave up 7 bases; unmatched junction bases: 8. Germline loops: CDR1 SEHNR, CDR2 FQNEAQ (reference sequence).

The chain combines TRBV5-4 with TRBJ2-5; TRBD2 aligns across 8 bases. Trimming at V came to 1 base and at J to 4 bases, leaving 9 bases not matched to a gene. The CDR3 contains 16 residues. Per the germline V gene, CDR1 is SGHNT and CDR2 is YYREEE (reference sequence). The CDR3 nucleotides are TGTGCCAGCAGCTTGAAGCGGGAGAGGAAGGGAGAGACCCAGTACTTC. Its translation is CASSLKRERKGETQYF.

The CDR3 protein is CASSQIAGVSYNEQFF. DNA of the CDR3: TGTGCCAGCAGCCAGATAGCGGGAGTCTCCTACAATGAGCAGTTCTTC. The chain is built from TRBV4-2 and TRBJ2-1; 9 bases align to TRBD2. V lost 3 bases, J lost 0 bases, and 3 bases stayed unmatched. The CDR3 spans 16 residues. From germline, CDR1 is LGHNA and CDR2 YNFKEQ.

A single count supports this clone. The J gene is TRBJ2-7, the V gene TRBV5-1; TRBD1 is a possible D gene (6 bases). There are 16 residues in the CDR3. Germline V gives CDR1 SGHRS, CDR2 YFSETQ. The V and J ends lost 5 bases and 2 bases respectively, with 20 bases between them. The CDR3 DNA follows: TGCGCCAGCAGTTACGGACAGCTTGGGACGCCCTACGAGCAGTACTTC. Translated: CASSYGQLGTPYEQYF. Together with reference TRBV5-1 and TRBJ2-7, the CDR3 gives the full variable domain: KAGVTQTPRYLIKTRGQQVTLSCSPISGHRSVSWYQQTPGQGLQFLFEYFSETQRNKGNFPGRFSGRQFSNSRSEMNVSTLELGDSALYLCASSYGQLGTPYEQYFGPGTRLTVT.

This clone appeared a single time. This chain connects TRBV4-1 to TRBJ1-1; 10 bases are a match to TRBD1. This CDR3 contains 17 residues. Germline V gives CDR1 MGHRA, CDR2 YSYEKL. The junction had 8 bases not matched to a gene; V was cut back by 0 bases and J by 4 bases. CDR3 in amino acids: CASSQESLRDRGTEAFF. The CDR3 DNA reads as TGCGCCAGCAGCCAAGAATCGCTCCGGGACAGGGGCACTGAAGCTTTCTTT.

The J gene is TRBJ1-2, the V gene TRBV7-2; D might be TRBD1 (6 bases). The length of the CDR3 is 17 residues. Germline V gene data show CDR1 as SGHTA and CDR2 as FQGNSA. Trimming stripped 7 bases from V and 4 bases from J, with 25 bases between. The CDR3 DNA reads TGTGCCAGCACCCAGGGGATGGGGCAGGGCGCCTTCTATGGCTACACCTTC. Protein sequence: CASTQGMGQGAFYGYTF.

The CDR3 loop is CASSLRLAGKETQYF. The CDR3 nucleotides read TGTGCCAGCAGCTTGAGGCTAGCGGGAAAAGAGACCCAGTACTTC. The J gene is TRBJ2-5, the V gene TRBV5-4, with TRBD2 identical over 9 bases. CDR1 SGHNT and CDR2 YYREEE come from the germline V gene (reference sequence). Germline trimming cut 1 base from V and 3 bases from J; bases unmatched to any gene: 4. This CDR3 is built from 15 residues.